Listed here are 6 T cell receptor beta chains from one sample, sequenced in a study of long-term antiretroviral therapy in people with HIV. Run at survey level, the immunoSEQ assay was version v3.0. Method: immunoSEQ multiplex PCR; TCRdb's copy keeps in-frame clones and lacks some. The sample yields more than 15,000 clones, about 70% seen once. This material consisted of unsorted PBMCs, taken 0.5 years before starting antiretroviral therapy. Receptor source: a man aged 18 to 35 with HIV.

The chain recombines TRBV7-3 with TRBJ2-1; D might be TRBD2 (5 bases). The germline V and J ends were trimmed by 5 bases and 8 bases, with 7 bases remaining between them. Germline V gives CDR1 SGHTA, CDR2 FQGTGA. The CDR3 spans 11 residues. The CDR3 here is CASSRGDEQFF. DNA of the CDR3: TGTGCCAGCAGCCGGGGAGATGAGCAGTTCTTC.

The V call is TRBV2, the J call TRBJ2-1, with TRBD2 identical over 7 bases. CDR1 is SNHLY, CDR2 FYNNEI, per germline. V lost 9 bases, J lost 4 bases, and 9 bases stayed unmatched. The CDR3 is made up of 14 amino acids. CDR3 coding DNA: TGTGCCAGAAGGAGCGGGACCTTTTACAATGAGCAGTTCTTC. This translates into CARRSGTFYNEQFF.

On this clone: In this CDR3 the conserved last residue, phenylalanine or tryptophan, is missing, so a read error is likely. The DNA is omitted, as the CDR3 cannot be located on it reliably, and the CDR3 follows TCRdb's listing. This chain links TRBV13 with TRBJ2-7; the tabulated D call, TRBD2, remains unverified against the DNA. 13 amino acids form the CDR3, both terminal residues included. In germline, CDR1 is PRHDT, CDR2 FYEKMQ (reference sequence). The CDR3 reads CASSRSGLAGSVL.

The V and J genes are TRBV27 and TRBJ1-2; 7 bases map to TRBD1. The germline gives CDR1 MNHEY, CDR2 SMNVEV (reference sequence). Losses at the gene ends were 0 bases for V and 2 bases for J; bases not matched to a gene: 3. This CDR3 has 15 residues. In DNA, the CDR3 is TGTGCCAGCAGTTTATCCCGGACAGGAAACTATGGCTACACCTTC. Residues: CASSLSRTGNYGYTF.

The J gene is TRBJ1-2, the V gene TRBV6-1; TRBD1 might be the D (5 bases). CDR1 is MNHNS, CDR2 SASEGT, per germline. V was cut by 0 bases and J by 4 bases, with 12 bases left in between. This CDR3 comprises 15 residues. CDR3 DNA: TGTGCCAGCAGTGAAGCGACTTCTGGGGGCTATGGCTACACCTTC. This gives the protein CASSEATSGGYGYTF.

The chain recombines TRBV5-6 with TRBJ2-7; D gene ambiguous. CDR1 is SGHDT and CDR2 is YYEEEE in the germline V gene. Deletions cut 7 bases from V and 4 bases from J, with 24 bases between. The CDR3 has 16 amino acids. The CDR3, as DNA: TGTGCCAGCCTACCGATGGGAAGGGTAGAAATTTACGAGCAGTACTTC. Translation: CASLPMGRVEIYEQYF.